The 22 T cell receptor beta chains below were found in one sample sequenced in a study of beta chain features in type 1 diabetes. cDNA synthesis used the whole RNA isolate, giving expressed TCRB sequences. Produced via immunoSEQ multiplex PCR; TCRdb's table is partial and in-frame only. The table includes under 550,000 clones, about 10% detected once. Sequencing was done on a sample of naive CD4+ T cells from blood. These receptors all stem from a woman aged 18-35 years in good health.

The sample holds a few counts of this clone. CDR3 in DNA: TGTGCCTGGGTCCCCCTGGCAGTCCCGGTTTATGGCTACACCTTC. Translation: CAWVPLAVPVYGYTF. This rearrangement joins TRBV30 to TRBJ1-2, with D uncertain. Deletions cut 5 bases from V and 5 bases from J, with 21 bases between. The CDR3 loop spans 15 amino acids. Germline loops: CDR1 GTSNPN, CDR2 SVGIG (reference sequence).

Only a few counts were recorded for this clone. The CDR3 protein is CASSSTSGYNEQFF. As DNA, the CDR3 is TGTGCCAGCTCATCGACTAGCGGTTACAATGAGCAGTTCTTC. The J gene is TRBJ2-1, the V gene TRBV18, with 9 positions matching TRBD2. The CDR3 totals 14 residues. V lost 5 bases and J lost 4; bases outside the gene matches: 3. Germline-derived CDR1 and CDR2 are KGHSH and LQKENI.

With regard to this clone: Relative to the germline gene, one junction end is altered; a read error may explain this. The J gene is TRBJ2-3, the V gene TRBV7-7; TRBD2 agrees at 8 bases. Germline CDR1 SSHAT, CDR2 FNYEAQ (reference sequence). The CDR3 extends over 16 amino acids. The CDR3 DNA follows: TGTGCTAGCAGCTTAGGCTCGGGAGGGCCATCAGATACGCAGTATTTT. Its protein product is CASSLGSGGPSDTQYF.

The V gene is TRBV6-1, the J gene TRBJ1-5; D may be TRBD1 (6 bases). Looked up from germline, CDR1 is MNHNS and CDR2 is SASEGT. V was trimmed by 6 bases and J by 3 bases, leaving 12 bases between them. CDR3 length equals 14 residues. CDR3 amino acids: CASSVQGNNQPQHF. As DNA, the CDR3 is TGTGCCAGCAGCGTACAGGGAAACAATCAGCCCCAGCATTTT.

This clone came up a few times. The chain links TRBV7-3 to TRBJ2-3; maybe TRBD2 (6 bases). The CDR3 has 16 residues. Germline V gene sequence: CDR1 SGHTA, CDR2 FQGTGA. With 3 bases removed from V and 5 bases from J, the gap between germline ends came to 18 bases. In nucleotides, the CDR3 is TGTGCCAGCAGCTTCAGTAGTTCGGGCGGGGAAGATACGCAGTATTTT. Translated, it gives CASSFSSSGGEDTQYF. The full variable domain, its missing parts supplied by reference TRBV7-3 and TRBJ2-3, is GAGVSQTPSNKVTEKGKYVELRCDPISGHTALYWYRQSLGQGPEFLIYFQGTGAADDSGLPNDRFFAVRPEGSVSTLKIQRTERGDSAVYLCASSFSSSGGEDTQYFGPGTRLTVL.

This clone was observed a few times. Written as DNA, the CDR3 is TGTGCCACCCGGGCCCGCAGCGACTACGAGCAGTACTTC. This encodes CATRARSDYEQYF. The rearrangement links TRBV7-9 to TRBJ2-7; D gene unclear. CDR1 is SEHNR, CDR2 FQNEAQ, per germline (reference sequence). The length of the CDR3 is 13 residues. Deletions cut 10 bases from V and 3 bases from J, with 16 bases between.

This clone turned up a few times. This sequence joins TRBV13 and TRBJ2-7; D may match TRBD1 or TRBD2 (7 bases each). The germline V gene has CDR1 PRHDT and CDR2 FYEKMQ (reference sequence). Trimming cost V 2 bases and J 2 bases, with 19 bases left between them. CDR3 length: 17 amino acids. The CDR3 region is CASSLTRQGRGAYEQYF. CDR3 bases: TGTGCCAGCAGCTTAACCCGACAGGGCCGGGGGGCCTACGAGCAGTACTTC.

The CDR3 protein is CASSEAVSSYNSPLHF. CDR3 DNA: TGTGCCAGCAGTGAAGCAGTGAGCTCCTATAATTCACCCCTCCACTTT. The chain is built from TRBV2 and TRBJ1-6; D is unclear. In germline, CDR1 is SNHLY, CDR2 FYNNEI. The CDR3 covers 16 residues. Trimming took 0 bases from V and 0 from J, leaving 6 bases between them.

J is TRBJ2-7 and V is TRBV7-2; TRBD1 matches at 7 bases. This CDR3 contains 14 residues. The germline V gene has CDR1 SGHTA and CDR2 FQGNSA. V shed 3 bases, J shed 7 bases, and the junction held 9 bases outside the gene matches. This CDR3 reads CASSFGAGGREQYF. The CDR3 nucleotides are TGTGCCAGCAGCTTTGGTGCAGGGGGTAGGGAGCAGTACTTC.

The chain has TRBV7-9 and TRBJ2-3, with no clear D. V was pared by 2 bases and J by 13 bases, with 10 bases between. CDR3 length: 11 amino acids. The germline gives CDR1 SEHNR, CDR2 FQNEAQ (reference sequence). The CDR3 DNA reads TGTGCCAGCAGCTTAAAGCAGCTTAAGTATTTT. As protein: CASSLKQLKYF.

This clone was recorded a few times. CDR3 sequence: CAISEGGRANNEQFF. As DNA, the CDR3 is TGTGCCATCAGTGAAGGAGGAAGGGCCAACAATGAGCAGTTCTTC. This sequence joins TRBV10-3 and TRBJ2-1; possible D gene TRBD2, 5 bases. Looked up from germline, CDR1 is ENHRY and CDR2 is SYGVKD. Trimming took off 3 bases at V and 5 bases at J, with 14 bases between the two ends. The CDR3 is 15 amino acids.

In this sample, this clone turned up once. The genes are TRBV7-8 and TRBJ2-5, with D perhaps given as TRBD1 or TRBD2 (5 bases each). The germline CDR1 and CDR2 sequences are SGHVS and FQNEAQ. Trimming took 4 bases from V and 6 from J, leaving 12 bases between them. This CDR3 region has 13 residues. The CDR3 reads CASSSTGRKTQYF. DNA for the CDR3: TGTGCCAGCAGCTCGACGGGACGGAAGACCCAGTACTTC.

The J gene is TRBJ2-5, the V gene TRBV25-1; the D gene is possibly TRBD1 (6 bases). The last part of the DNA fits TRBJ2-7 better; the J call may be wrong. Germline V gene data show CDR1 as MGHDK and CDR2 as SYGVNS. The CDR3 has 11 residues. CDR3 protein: CASSRGHEQYF. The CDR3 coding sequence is TGTGCCAGCAGCAGGGGTCACGAGCAGTACTTC.

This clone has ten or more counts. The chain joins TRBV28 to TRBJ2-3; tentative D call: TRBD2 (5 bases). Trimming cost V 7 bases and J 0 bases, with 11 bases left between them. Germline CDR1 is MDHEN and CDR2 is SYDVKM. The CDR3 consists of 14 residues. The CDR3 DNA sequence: TGTGCCAGCACTACGAGGGCTAGCACAGATACGCAGTATTTT. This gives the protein CASTTRASTDTQYF.

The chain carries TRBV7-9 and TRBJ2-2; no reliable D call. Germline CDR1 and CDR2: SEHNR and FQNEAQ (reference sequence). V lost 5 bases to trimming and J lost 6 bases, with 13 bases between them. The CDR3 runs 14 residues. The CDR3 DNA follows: TGTGCCAGCAGCCCCCGAGGAAGGTCCGGGGAGCTGTTTTTT. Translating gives CASSPRGRSGELFF.

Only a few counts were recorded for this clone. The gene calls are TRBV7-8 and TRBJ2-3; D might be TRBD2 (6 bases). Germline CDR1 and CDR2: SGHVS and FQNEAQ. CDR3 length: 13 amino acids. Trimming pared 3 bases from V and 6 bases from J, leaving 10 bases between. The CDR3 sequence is CASSLSGRDTQYF. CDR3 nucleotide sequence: TGTGCCAGCAGCTTGAGCGGGCGCGATACGCAGTATTTT.

The CDR3: CASSTRQGWGYTF. The CDR3 bases are TGTGCCAGCAGCACCCGACAGGGATGGGGCTACACCTTC. The chain recombines TRBV7-8 with TRBJ1-2; 7 bases fit TRBD1. Germline V gene lookup returns CDR1 SGHVS and CDR2 FQNEAQ. With 5 bases clipped from V and 8 bases from J, the junction kept 8 bases outside the gene matches. The length of the CDR3 is 13 residues. The full variable domain, its missing parts supplied by reference TRBV7-8 and TRBJ1-2, is GAGVSQSPRYKVAKRGQDVALRCDPISGHVSLFWYQQALGQGPEFLTYFQNEAQLDKSGLPSDRFFAERPEGSVSTLKIQRTQQEDSAVYLCASSTRQGWGYTFGSGTRLTVV.

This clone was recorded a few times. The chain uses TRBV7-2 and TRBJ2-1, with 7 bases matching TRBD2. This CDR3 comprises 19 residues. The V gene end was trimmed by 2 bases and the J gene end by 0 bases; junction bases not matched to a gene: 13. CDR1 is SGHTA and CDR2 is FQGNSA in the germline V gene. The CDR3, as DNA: TGTGCCAGCAGCTTATTTGGGGCTGGCGGGAGAGGCTCCTACAATGAGCAGTTCTTC. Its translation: CASSLFGAGGRGSYNEQFF.

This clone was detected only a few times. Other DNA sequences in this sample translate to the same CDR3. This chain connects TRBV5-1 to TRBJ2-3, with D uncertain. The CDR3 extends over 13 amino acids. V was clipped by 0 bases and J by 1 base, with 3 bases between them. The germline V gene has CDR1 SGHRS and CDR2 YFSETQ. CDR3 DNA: TGCGCCAGCAGCTTGGTGGGCACAGATACGCAGTATTTT. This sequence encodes CASSLVGTDTQYF.

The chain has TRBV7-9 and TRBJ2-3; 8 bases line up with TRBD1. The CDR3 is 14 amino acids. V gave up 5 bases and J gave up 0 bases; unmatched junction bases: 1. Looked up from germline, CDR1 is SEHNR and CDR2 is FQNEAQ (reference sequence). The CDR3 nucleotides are TGTGCCAGCAGCCGACAGGGGAGCACAGATACGCAGTATTTT. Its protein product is CASSRQGSTDTQYF.

CDR3 nucleotides: TGTGCCAGCTCCCGGGACAGGGGCCACGAGCAGTACTTC. It codes for CASSRDRGHEQYF. The chain recombines TRBV9 with TRBJ2-5, with 10 bases that match TRBD1. The better agreement between TRBJ2-7 and the DNA end casts doubt on the J call. This CDR3 region has 13 residues. CDR1 and CDR2 (germline): SGDLS, YYNGEE.

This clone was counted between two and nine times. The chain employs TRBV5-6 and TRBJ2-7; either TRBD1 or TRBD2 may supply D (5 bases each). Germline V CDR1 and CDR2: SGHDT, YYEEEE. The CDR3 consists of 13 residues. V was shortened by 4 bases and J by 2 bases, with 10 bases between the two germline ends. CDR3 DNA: TGTGCCAGCAGCGCCCGGGACCCCTACGAGCAGTACGTC. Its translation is CASSARDPYEQYV.